This TCR beta chain was sequenced for a study of Graves' ophthalmopathy and Graves' hyperthyroidism (dated by TCRdb to about 2018). Study-wide context: Peripheral blood was collected at initial diagnosis, prior to any treatment. TCR beta repertoire signatures were used to distinguish Graves' ophthalmopathy from Graves' hyperthyroidism and to predict progression to ophthalmopathy. In total, 120 to 150 blood samples were TCR-sequenced: fewer than 50 ophthalmopathy, about 75 hyperthyroidism and some 17 hyperthyroidism-to-ophthalmopathy patients. A discovery set of 100 patients (around 40 ophthalmopathy, fewer than 60 stable hyperthyroidism) was enrolled to explore V-J signatures distinguishing ophthalmopathy from hyperthyroidism. For independent validation, a separate cohort was made up of 18 to 20 hyperthyroidism patients plus 17 patients who later progressed from hyperthyroidism to ophthalmopathy. In roughly six hyperthyroidism patients, the T-cell repertoires found in thyroid tissue were compared with those found in blood. After sampling, hyperthyroidism patients received methimazole starting at 30 mg daily, and ophthalmopathy patients received high-dose intravenous methylprednisolone. Summary of the overall study and its limitations: In validation, the model predicted ophthalmopathy progression with about 70% sensitivity and 72% to 80% specificity; some 13 predicted patients were CT-confirmed with GO in a median of around 6 months. Sample size was not statistically predetermined, and group allocation was not concealed from the investigators. In cross-validation, the 13-signature model distinguished ophthalmopathy from stable hyperthyroidism with more than 85% sensitivity and approximately 81% specificity, while in the test set the corresponding values were about 79% and 69%. Among expanded thyroid clonotypes with frequency above 0.001, most also showed up in blood, which suggests that blood repertoires may reflect the thyroid immune response.

For repertoire sequencing, the TCR beta CDR3 regions were amplified from RNA transcripts. HTBI primers and the Qiagen OneStep RT-PCR kit were used in a first-round RT-PCR, which was followed by a second-round multiplex PCR, size selection and purification. Sequencing of the libraries was carried out on an Illumina HiSeq2000 in paired-end mode with 100 bp reads. The study's processing was this. Reads were processed with SOAPnuke, discarding reads with adapters, uncalled bases, mean Phred below 15, or no exact constant-primer or identifier match. COPE v1.2.5 was used to merge high-quality paired reads. Each unique nucleotide sequence was defined as a clonotype, and clonotypes were aligned to IMGT TRB V, D and J references with MiTCR v1.1. Analysis was restricted to V-J combinations with a frequency above 0.0001, which covered 99.2% of repertoires. A TCR clonal expansion and chaos score per V-J combination was defined as the ratio of F50 clonal expansion to chaos observed in the TCRdist matrix. Welch's t-statistics and random forest were used to narrow the features down to 13 V-J combinations, which were then fed into a naive Bayes classifier. Thyroid-blood repertoire similarity was quantified with the Morisita-Horn index. TCRdb reanalyzed the raw reads on its own, using fastp at Q25 for trimming and MiXCR for clone calling, and kept in-frame beta chains. Each entry merges the rows of one CDR3 protein and shows their most common DNA and genes. These V and J calls rely on TCRdb rather than the paper's analysis. This sample holds about 230,000 distinct CDR3 sequences; 45% were observed only once. Of the sample, roughly 45% is held by the ten largest clones.

Patients with ophthalmopathy had moderately to severely active disease, with a Clinical Activity Score of 3 or more, a NOSPECS grade of 4 or more, and a disease duration of less than 3 months. Patients were excluded if they had other autoimmune diseases, uncontrolled infections, pregnancy or lactation. Clinical symptoms, serum thyroxine, TRAb, thyroid ultrasound and orbital computed tomography were used for diagnosis. Using Ficoll-Paque density gradient centrifugation, PBMCs were isolated from 8.5 to 10 ml of fresh peripheral blood. Trizol reagent was used to extract the total RNA, and its quality was then checked on an Agilent 2100 Bioanalyzer. Measured from the cysteine to the phenylalanine, the CDR3 is 13 residues long. The retained sequence is limited to the CDR3, 39 bases, with the frame set at the first base. V and J lose 4 bases and 4 bases, and a span of 7 bases separates them. CDR1 is given as SNHLY and CDR2 as FYNNEI, both from the germline V gene.

In this sample, this clonotype turned up a few times. It lacks a known antigen. Base qualities are not recorded, but no much larger clone differs from it by a single base. Sequenced sample: peripheral blood. The clonotype was recovered from an adult man with Graves' ophthalmopathy. Recombination linked TRBV2 to TRBJ2-2; a confident D gene designation cannot be given. CDR3 region: CASSATSTGELFF. The nucleotides are TGTGCCAGCAGTGCGACGAGCACCGGGGAGCTGTTTTTT.